This TCR beta chain was sequenced during a study of identical twins (dated by TCRdb to about 2016). As for the study more broadly: To test whether fetal clonotypes persist, the study used deep sequencing on TCR alpha and beta repertoires from monozygotic twins, unrelated adults of various ages, and cord blood. To rule out contamination, replicate twin experiments were performed at different times with different library preparation protocols.

Overall results and qualifications from the work: Compared with coincidental sharing between unrelated individuals, out-of-frame TCR alpha sequences shared between twins showed an excess of sequences with low generation probability. Fewer insertions were carried by abundant cord blood beta clonotypes, a similar but weaker trend appeared in young adult naive repertoires, and no such trend appeared in memory repertoires. Invariant T cells such as MAIT and iNKT could partly confound zero-insertion analyses, although diverse VJ usage argued against such confounding for most clonotypes. Excess twin sharing in beta out-of-frame sequences was weaker because fewer shared sequences lowered the signal-to-noise ratio. Recombination models systematically underestimated out-of-frame TCR alpha sharing in monozygotic twins but agreed with sharing between unrelated individuals. Conclusions relied on cross-sectional statistical analysis, since the same donors could not be followed over many years.

Every donor was a healthy Caucasian. Three unrelated non-twin adults were additionally sequenced: a male aged 18 to 30, a male aged 50 to 59 and a female aged 50 to 59. Miltenyi CD45RO+ enrichment and human naive T-cell isolation kits were used to isolate memory (CD45RO+) and naive T cells from PBMC. The germline V gene sets CDR1 to SGHNT and CDR2 to YENEEA. The CDR3 goes from the cysteine to the phenylalanine over 17 residues. The only DNA kept is the CDR3, 51 bases in frame from the first base. V gives up 1 base and J gives up 3 bases, and the segment between their germline ends measures 15 bases. Comment on this clonotype: There is no known antigen for this receptor. Base-call qualities are not available, and no considerably larger clone is one nucleotide away.

Receptor libraries were prepared by 5' RACE. Sequencing was carried out with an Illumina HiSeq 2000. Template switching introduced a universal primer binding site; the final cDNA contained a unique molecular identifier, enabling accurate counting of TCR cDNA molecules. Specific primers in the conserved constant-segment region were used to synthesize first-strand cDNA for TCR alpha and beta chains. To control for contamination, every cDNA library was double barcoded, receiving both a SMART-Mk sample barcode and Illumina barcodes. TruSeq adapter sequences, together with Illumina sample barcodes, were added in two successive PCR steps. The TCR alpha and beta cDNA libraries were sequenced on the Illumina HiSeq platform using custom primers. The paper's processing steps were these. MiGEC processed the raw reads to extract unique molecular identifiers, while MiXCR was used to determine the CDR3 positions. For each individual, recombination models were inferred using an EM algorithm with the repgenHMM and IGoR tools. Shared clonotype analysis was performed with the tcR package in R, normalizing sharing by the product of cloneset sizes. To study raw recombination free of thymic and clonal selection effects, out-of-frame nonproductive sequences were analyzed. TCRdb trimmed the raw reads at Q25, called clones with MiXCR and kept productive beta chains. Each CDR3 protein appears once, grouped with its most common genes and DNA. TCRdb assigned the V and J calls; the authors' analysis was not used. This sample has about 390,000 distinct CDR3 sequences in its table, and roughly 9% of those were observed once. Clones ranked in the top ten supply around 8.6% of the sample.

The sequencing input was naive T cells sorted from blood. Reading the label with the study, this specimen's cell subset or site is: cells isolated with a human naive T-cell isolation kit. Recombination linked TRBV11-3 to TRBJ2-2, with no reliable assignment of the D segment. The clonotype comes from a woman aged 50 to 65 in good health. The CDR3 protein sequence reads: CASSLVVGVGDTGELFF. In nucleotide form, the sequence is TGTGCCAGCAGCTTAGTAGTAGGTGTGGGCGACACCGGGGAGCTGTTTTTT.